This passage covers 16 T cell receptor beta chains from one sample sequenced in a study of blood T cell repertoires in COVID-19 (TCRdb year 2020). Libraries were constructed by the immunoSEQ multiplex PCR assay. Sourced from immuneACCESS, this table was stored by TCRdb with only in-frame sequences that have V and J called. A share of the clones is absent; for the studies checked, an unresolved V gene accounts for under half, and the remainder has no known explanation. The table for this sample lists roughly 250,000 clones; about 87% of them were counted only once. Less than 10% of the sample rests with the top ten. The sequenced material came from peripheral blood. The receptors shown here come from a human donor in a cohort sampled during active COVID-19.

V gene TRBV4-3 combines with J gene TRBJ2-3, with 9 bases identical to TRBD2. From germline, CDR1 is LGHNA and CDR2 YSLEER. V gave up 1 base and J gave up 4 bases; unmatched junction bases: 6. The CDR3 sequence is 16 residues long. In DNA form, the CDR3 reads TGCGCCAGCAGCCAAGTCGGCGGGGGGGCCCCAGATACGCAGTATTTT. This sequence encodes CASSQVGGGAPDTQYF.

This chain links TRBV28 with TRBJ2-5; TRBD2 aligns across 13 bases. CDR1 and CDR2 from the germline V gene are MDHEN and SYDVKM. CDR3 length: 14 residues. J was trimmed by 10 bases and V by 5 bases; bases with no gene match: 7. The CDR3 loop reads CASSPGLAGSHQYF. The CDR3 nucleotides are TGTGCCAGCAGTCCGGGACTAGCGGGGAGCCACCAGTACTTC. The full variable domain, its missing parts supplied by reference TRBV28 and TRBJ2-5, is DVKVTQSSRYLVKRTGEKVFLECVQDMDHENMFWYRQDPGLGLRLIYFSYDVKMKEKGDIPEGYSVSREKKERFSLILESASTNQTSMYLCASSPGLAGSHQYFGPGTRLLVL.

The CDR3 nucleotides read TGTGCCAGTAGTATACGACAACCATATGGCTACACCTTC. Translated: CASSIRQPYGYTF. This sequence joins TRBV19 and TRBJ1-2; D uncertain. The CDR3 contains 13 residues. The ends were cut back, 2 bases at V and 5 bases at J, with 9 bases in the middle. Germline CDR1 reads LNHDA; CDR2 reads SQIVND (reference sequence).

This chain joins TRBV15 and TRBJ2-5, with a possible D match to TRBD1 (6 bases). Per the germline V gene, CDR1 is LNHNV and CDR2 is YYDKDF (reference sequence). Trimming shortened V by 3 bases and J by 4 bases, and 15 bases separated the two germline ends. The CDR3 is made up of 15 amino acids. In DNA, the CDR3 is TGTGCCACCAGCAGGGCAGGGGTTGGGGGAGAGACCCAGTACTTC. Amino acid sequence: CATSRAGVGGETQYF.

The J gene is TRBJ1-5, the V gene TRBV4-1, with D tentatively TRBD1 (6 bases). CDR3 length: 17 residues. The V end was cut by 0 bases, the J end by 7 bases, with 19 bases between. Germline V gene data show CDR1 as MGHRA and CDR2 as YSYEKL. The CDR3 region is CASSQDTALGARQPQHF. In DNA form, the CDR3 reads TGCGCCAGCAGCCAAGATACAGCGCTGGGGGCTCGGCAGCCCCAGCATTTT.

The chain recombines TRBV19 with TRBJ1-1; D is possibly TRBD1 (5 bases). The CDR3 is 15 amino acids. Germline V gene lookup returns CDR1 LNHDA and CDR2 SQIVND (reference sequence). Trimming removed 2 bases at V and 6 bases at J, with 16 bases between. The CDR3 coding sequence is TGTGCCAGTAGTATACAGGGTGGGTGGTTCGCTGAAGCTTTCTTT. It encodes CASSIQGGWFAEAFF.

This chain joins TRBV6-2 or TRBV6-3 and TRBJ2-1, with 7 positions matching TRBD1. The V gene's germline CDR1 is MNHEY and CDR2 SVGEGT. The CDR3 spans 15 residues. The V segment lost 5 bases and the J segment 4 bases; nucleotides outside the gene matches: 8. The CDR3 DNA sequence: TGTGCCAGCAGTCACCGGGACAGATTATACAATGAGCAGTTCTTC. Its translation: CASSHRDRLYNEQFF.

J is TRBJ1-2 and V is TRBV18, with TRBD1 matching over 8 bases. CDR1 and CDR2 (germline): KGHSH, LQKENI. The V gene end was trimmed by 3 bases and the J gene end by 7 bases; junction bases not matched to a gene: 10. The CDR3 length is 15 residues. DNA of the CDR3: TGTGCCAGCTCACCCGCTGGGAACAGGGGGGCTGGCTACACCTTC. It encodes CASSPAGNRGAGYTF.

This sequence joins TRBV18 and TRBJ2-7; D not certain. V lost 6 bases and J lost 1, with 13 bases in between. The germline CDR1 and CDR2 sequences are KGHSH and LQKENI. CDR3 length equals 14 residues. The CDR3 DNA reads TGTGCCAGCTCTTACGGGTCCTCATCCTACGAGCAGTACTTC. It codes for CASSYGSSSYEQYF.

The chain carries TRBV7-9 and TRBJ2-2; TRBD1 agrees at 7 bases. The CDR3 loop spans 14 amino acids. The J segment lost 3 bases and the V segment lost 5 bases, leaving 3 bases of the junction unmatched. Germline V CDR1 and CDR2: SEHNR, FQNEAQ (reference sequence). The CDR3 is CASSLDRDTGELFF. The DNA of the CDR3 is TGTGCCAGCAGCCTCGACAGGGACACCGGGGAGCTGTTTTTT.

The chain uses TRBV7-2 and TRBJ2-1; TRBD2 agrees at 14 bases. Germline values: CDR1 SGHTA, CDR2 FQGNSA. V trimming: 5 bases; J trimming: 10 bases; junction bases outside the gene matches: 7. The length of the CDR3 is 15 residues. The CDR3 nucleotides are TGTGCCAGCAGCCACGGGACTAGCGGGGGTGGAGAGCAGTTCTTC. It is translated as CASSHGTSGGGEQFF.

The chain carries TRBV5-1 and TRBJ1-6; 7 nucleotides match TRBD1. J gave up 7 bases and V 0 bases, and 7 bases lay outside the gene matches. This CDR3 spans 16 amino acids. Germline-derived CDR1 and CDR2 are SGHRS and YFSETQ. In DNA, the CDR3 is TGCGCCAGCAGCTTGGCGCCAGGGGGTCGAAATTCACCCCTCCACTTT. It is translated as CASSLAPGGRNSPLHF.

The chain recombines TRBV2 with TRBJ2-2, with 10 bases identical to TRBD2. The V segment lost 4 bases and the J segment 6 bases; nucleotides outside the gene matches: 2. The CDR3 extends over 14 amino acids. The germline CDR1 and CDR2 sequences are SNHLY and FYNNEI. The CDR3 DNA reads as TGTGCCAGCAGTGCCCTAGCGGGGGCCGGGGAGCTGTTTTTT. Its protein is CASSALAGAGELFF.

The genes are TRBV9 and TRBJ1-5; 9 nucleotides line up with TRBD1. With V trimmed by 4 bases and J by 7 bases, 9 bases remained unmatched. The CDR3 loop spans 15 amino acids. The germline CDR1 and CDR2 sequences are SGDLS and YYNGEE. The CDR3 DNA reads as TGTGCCAGCAGCCAAGGACAGGGGATTAGGCAGCCCCAGCATTTT. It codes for CASSQGQGIRQPQHF. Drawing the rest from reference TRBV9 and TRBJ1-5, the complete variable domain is DSGVTQTPKHLITATGQRVTLRCSPRSGDLSVYWYQQSLDQGLQFLIQYYNGEERAKGNILERFSAQQFPDLHSELNLSSLELGDSALYFCASSQGQGIRQPQHFGDGTRLSIL.

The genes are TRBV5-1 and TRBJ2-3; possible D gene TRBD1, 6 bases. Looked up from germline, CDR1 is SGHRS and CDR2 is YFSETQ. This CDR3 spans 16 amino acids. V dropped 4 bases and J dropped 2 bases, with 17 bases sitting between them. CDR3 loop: CASSNRDIILTDTQYF. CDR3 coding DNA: TGCGCCAGCAGCAACCGGGACATCATCCTCACAGATACGCAGTATTTT.

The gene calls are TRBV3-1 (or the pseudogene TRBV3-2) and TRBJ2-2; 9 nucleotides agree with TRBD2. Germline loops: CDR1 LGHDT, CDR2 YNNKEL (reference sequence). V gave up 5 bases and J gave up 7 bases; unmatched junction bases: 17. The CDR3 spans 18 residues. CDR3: CASSWRRASGTNSGELFF. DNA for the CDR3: TGTGCCAGCAGCTGGCGGAGAGCTAGCGGGACTAATAGCGGGGAGCTGTTTTTT.